This T cell receptor beta chain was observed in a study of T cells expressing NK-cell markers. At the level of the study: Sorted CD3+CD56-NKG2C+, CD3+CD56+NKG2C- and CD3+CD56+NKG2C+ T cells were the source of the TCR beta repertoires. Notes on the study in general: The same clonotypes also predominated in the CD3+CD56-NKG2C+ fraction of several donors.

TCRdb re-called the 5' RACE reads, yielding one record per CDR3 amino acid sequence without DNA. The table gives about 140,000 distinct CDR3 sequences; the top ten clones make up 12% of it. The germline CDR1 and CDR2 sequences are LNHDA and SQIVND (reference sequence). The CDR3 has 11 amino acids. On this clonotype: Its target is unknown.

Sequenced input: blood T cells: a sorted CD56 or NKG2C T cell subset, CD4+ or CD8+ T cells, or bulk PBMC T cells (not recorded which). The TCR was taken from a man between 18 and 29 years old in good health. The chain couples TRBV19 to TRBJ2-7; TCRdb proposes TRBD1, but this gene call is untestable without DNA. CDR3: CASSQGYEQYF.